These T cell receptor beta chains were read from a single sample in a study of radiation and T cells in renal cell carcinoma. Profiled with immunoSEQ multiplex PCR; TCRdb holds only in-frame clones, not every one. The data contain 150,000 or so clones, over 65% of them singletons. The sample consisted of blood, taken from a patient whose treatment included radiotherapy and nephrectomy. The receptor set was obtained from a woman in her 50s with renal cell carcinoma. Each CDR3 is given with its conserved first and last residue.

J gene: TRBJ2-1
V gene: TRBV7-9
CDR3 protein: CASSPGTSGSRNEQFF

J gene: TRBJ1-2
V gene: TRBV5-1
CDR3 protein: CASSLVRGTYGYTF

J gene: TRBJ2-7
V gene: TRBV7-2
CDR3 protein: CASSLESYEQYF

J gene: TRBJ1-3
V gene: TRBV25-1
CDR3 protein: CASSDLLAGNTIYF

J gene: TRBJ2-5
V gene: TRBV5-6
CDR3 protein: CASSRQGAEETQYF

J gene: TRBJ2-1
V gene: TRBV7-9
CDR3 protein: CASSLVASSLWNEQFF

J gene: TRBJ1-1
V gene: TRBV7-9
CDR3 protein: CASSLVDTEAFF

J gene: TRBJ1-4
V gene: TRBV10-3
CDR3 protein: CAISATDRGNEKLFF

J gene: TRBJ2-2
V gene: TRBV10-1
CDR3 protein: CASIGQVTGELFF

J gene: TRBJ2-1
V gene: TRBV7-2
CDR3 protein: CASMKGSSYNEQFF

J gene: TRBJ2-2
V gene: TRBV19
CDR3 protein: CASSIQAHTGELFF

J gene: TRBJ2-2
V gene: TRBV30
CDR3 protein: CAQGVTGELFF

J gene: TRBJ1-4
V gene: TRBV6-5
CDR3 protein: CASSYSFSGGKLFF

J gene: TRBJ1-1
V gene: TRBV4-3
CDR3 protein: CASSQDLNRGAEAFF

J gene: TRBJ2-7
V gene: TRBV9
CDR3 protein: CASSSRGAGYEQYF

J gene: TRBJ2-5
V gene: TRBV14
CDR3 protein: CASSPRTRGFKETQYF

J gene: TRBJ1-4
V gene: TRBV10-2
CDR3 protein: CASREVGQGDEKLFF

J gene: TRBJ2-1
V gene: TRBV7-2
CDR3 protein: CASSQPGPKDEQFF

J gene: TRBJ1-4
V gene: TRBV9
CDR3 protein: CASSVAATTNEKLFF

J gene: TRBJ2-1
V gene: TRBV27
CDR3 protein: CASSSRAYNEQFF

J gene: TRBJ1-5
V gene: TRBV6-1
CDR3 protein: CASSEGQISNQPQHF

J gene: TRBJ2-6
V gene: TRBV13
CDR3 protein: CASSLGAGVSGANVLTF

J gene: TRBJ2-3
V gene: TRBV18
CDR3 protein: CASSEPGRESGDTQYF

J gene: TRBJ1-1
V gene: TRBV2
CDR3 protein: CASSEGARTTEAFF

J gene: TRBJ2-1
V gene: TRBV2
CDR3 protein: CASSEGLAGVNEQFF

J gene: TRBJ2-7
V gene: TRBV11-2
CDR3 protein: CASSFGDEQYF

J gene: TRBJ2-1
V gene: TRBV1
CDR3 protein: CTSSQGGSGSGLQGANEQFF

J gene: TRBJ1-1
V gene: TRBV6-6
CDR3 protein: CASEPGTEAFF

J gene: TRBJ2-1
V gene: TRBV14
CDR3 protein: CASSLLGGNEQFF

J gene: TRBJ1-6
V gene: TRBV6-5
CDR3 protein: CASSYSGRASRSPLHF

J gene: TRBJ2-7
V gene: TRBV2
CDR3 protein: CASRATGFTYEQYF

J gene: TRBJ2-5
V gene: TRBV19
CDR3 protein: CASSSLAGGLETQYF

J gene: TRBJ2-7
V gene: TRBV5-6
CDR3 protein: CASSLELGTTYEQYF

J gene: TRBJ2-7
V gene: TRBV5-4
CDR3 protein: CASSSAGGVSYEQYF

J gene: TRBJ2-7
V gene: TRBV6-5
CDR3 protein: CASSRSQTYEQYF

J gene: TRBJ1-1
V gene: TRBV5-1
CDR3 protein: CASSFMANTEAFF

J gene: TRBJ2-4
V gene: TRBV6-5
CDR3 protein: CASSFPQGPKNIQYF

J gene: TRBJ1-2
V gene: TRBV5-4
CDR3 protein: CATPGQGASGYTF

J gene: TRBJ2-7
V gene: TRBV2
CDR3 protein: CASSGQSGRAAEQYF

J gene: TRBJ2-3
V gene: TRBV28
CDR3 protein: CAAGREATDTQYF

J gene: TRBJ1-2
V gene: TRBV6-6
CDR3 protein: CASSTRTNRFHGYTF

J gene: TRBJ2-3
V gene: TRBV6-5
CDR3 protein: CASRSPGGMTDTQYF

J gene: TRBJ2-3
V gene: TRBV5-1
CDR3 protein: CASRETSGRSDTQYF

J gene: TRBJ2-7
V gene: TRBV7-2
CDR3 protein: CASSLGLAGPYEQYF